The present TCR beta chain was sequenced within a study of vaccination and CD4 T cells after COVID-19. To note about this clonotype: Its target is not known.

Treatment of the sample: approximately nine-day PBMC culture with coronavirus spike peptide pools or control peptides (ViraFEST assay). Cultured CD4+ T-cell DNA underwent Oncomine TCR Beta short-read sequencing. Using its own MiXCR run on the PCR reads, TCRdb lists one record per CDR3 protein. Of over 10,000 distinct CDR3 sequences in the sample, roughly three fifths were seen once. Germline V gene lookup returns CDR1 MDHEN and CDR2 SYDVKM. The CDR3 is 19 residues long. The J segment lost 4 bases and the V segment lost 3 bases, leaving 10 bases of the junction unmatched. The receptor's source is a human donor who had recovered from COVID-19. J is TRBJ2-1 and V is TRBV28, with 15 bases lining up with TRBD2. Sequencing input: CD4+ T cells from blood, cultured in vitro. CDR3 DNA sequence: TGTGCCAGCAGTTTCCTGGGACTAGCGGGAGGTATTGGATACAATGAGCAGTTCTTC. Protein sequence: CASSFLGLAGGIGYNEQFF. The full variable domain, its missing parts supplied by reference TRBV28 and TRBJ2-1, is DVKVTQSSRYLVKRTGEKVFLECVQDMDHENMFWYRQDPGLGLRLIYFSYDVKMKEKGDIPEGYSVSREKKERFSLILESASTNQTSMYLCASSFLGLAGGIGYNEQFFGPGTRLTVL.